What follows describes a single TCR beta chain. What it recognizes is unknown. The data belong to a study of graft-versus-host responses after intestinal transplantation. This CDR3 comprises 12 residues. V lost 8 bases and J 6 bases, leaving 12 bases between the germline ends. CDR1 and CDR2 from the germline V gene are MDHEN and SYDVKM. TCRdb's table, derived via immunoSEQ multiplex PCR, lists solely in-frame clones and lacks some. The sample comprises tens of thousands of clones, around 90% of which are singletons, and under 0.55% rests with the top ten. The origin of this receptor is a human donor who received an intestinal transplant. The source material was unstimulated CD8+ T cells sorted from spleen or lymph node cells, sampled before intestinal transplant. The chain employs TRBV28 and TRBJ2-3; tentative D call: TRBD2 (6 bases). CDR3 DNA: TGTGCCAGCCAGGGAGGTCGGGATACGCAGTATTTT. The encoded protein is CASQGGRDTQYF.